The clone carrying this T cell receptor beta chain was counted a single time. Original data processing: It was from reference gene primer amplification that nucleated cell counts were estimated. The repertoire was sequenced with immunoSEQ multiplex PCR; TCRdb's copy has only in-frame clones and lacks some. From that table come the V and J calls and clone size; the DNA was used to work out D and trimming. This sample has around 67,000 clones, with 84% found just once. The CDR3 loop spans 20 amino acids. Germline V CDR1 and CDR2: KGHSH, LQKENI. V lost 6 bases and J lost 3; bases outside the gene matches: 17. The data were obtained in a study of blood T cell repertoires in COVID-19. Study context: Sample material is recorded as cDNA or gDNA derived from T cells, B-cell-depleted T cells, or PBMCs.

The receptor's source is a man aged 65 to 85 with acute or convalescent COVID-19. The chain carries TRBV18 and TRBJ2-6, with 10 bases matching TRBD1. Sequencing was done on a sample of peripheral blood. Written as DNA, the CDR3 is TGTGCCAGCTCCCCAACAAGCGGGGGACAGGGGACCCTTGGGGCCAACGTCCTGACTTTC. The encoded protein is CASSPTSGGQGTLGANVLTF.